Below are 23 T cell receptor beta chains sequenced from a single sample in a study of shared clonotypes between healthy human individuals. Here immunoSEQ multiplex PCR was the method, and the copy in TCRdb shows in-frame clones only, minus some. The sample carries 550,000 to 700,000 clones, around three quarters recorded once. The sample taken for sequencing was memory CD4+ T cells sorted from blood. Subset: CD45RA-negative fraction. The receptor source for this set is a woman aged 25 to 39 in good health.

The chain recombines TRBV5-4 with TRBJ2-4; 7 bases line up with TRBD1. The V gene's germline CDR1 is SGHNT and CDR2 YYREEE (reference sequence). V trimming: 2 bases; J trimming: 1 base; junction bases outside the gene matches: 0. This CDR3 contains 14 residues. CDR3 coding DNA: TGTGCCAGCAGCTTAGGGGGCGCCAAAAACATTCAGTACTTC. This gives the protein CASSLGGAKNIQYF. The variable domain in full, with the rest retrieved from reference TRBV5-4 and TRBJ2-4, is ETGVTQSPTHLIKTRGQQVTLRCSSQSGHNTVSWYQQALGQGPQFIFQYYREEENGRGNFPPRFSGLQFPNYSSELNVNALELDDSALYLCASSLGGAKNIQYFGAGTRLSVL.

The chain is built from TRBV7-8 and TRBJ2-1; 10 bases are a match to TRBD2. The CDR3 sequence is 19 residues long. J gave up 3 bases and V 5 bases, and 16 bases lay outside the gene matches. The germline gives CDR1 SGHVS, CDR2 FQNEAQ. The CDR3 reads CASSRVGLAAYRDYNEQFF. Here the CDR3 DNA reads TGTGCCAGCAGCCGCGTTGGACTAGCGGCTTATCGCGACTACAATGAGCAGTTCTTC.

This rearrangement joins TRBV6-6 to TRBJ2-7, with TRBD1 as a possible D gene (5 bases). Germline lookup yields CDR1 MNHNY and CDR2 SVGAGI (reference sequence). CDR3 length: 14 amino acids. V was clipped by 5 bases and J by 6 bases, with 17 bases between them. The CDR3 DNA reads as TGTGCCAGCAGTCAAGGCACAGGTGGAATCGAGCAGTACTTC. This sequence encodes CASSQGTGGIEQYF.

CDR3 DNA sequence: TGTGCCAGCAGCCAAGACAGGGACGCTTCCTACGAGCAGTACTTC. This translates into CASSQDRDASYEQYF. The genes are TRBV6-5 and TRBJ2-7, with 7 positions matching TRBD1. V trimming: 6 bases; J trimming: 1 base; junction bases outside the gene matches: 9. Germline V lookup: CDR1 MNHEY, CDR2 SVGAGI. The CDR3 is made up of 15 amino acids.

The V gene is TRBV4-1, the J gene TRBJ1-2, with 10 positions matching TRBD1. CDR3 length: 14 amino acids. J lost 3 bases, V lost 4 bases, and 2 bases had no gene match. The germline V gene encodes CDR1 MGHRA and CDR2 YSYEKL. CDR3 in amino acids: CASSPDRGDYGYTF. The CDR3 DNA reads as TGCGCCAGCAGCCCGGACAGGGGGGACTATGGCTACACCTTC.

This clone has more than one count but fewer than ten. The rearrangement uses TRBV28 and TRBJ2-5; 14 bases fit TRBD2. CDR3 length: 20 residues. Germline CDR1 reads MDHEN; CDR2 reads SYDVKM. Trimming cost V 8 bases and J 4 bases; bases outside gene matches: 21. CDR3 sequence (DNA): TGTGCCAGCGCAAGCTACAAATGGGGACAGGGACTAGCGGGAGCAGAGACCCAGTACTTC. Residues: CASASYKWGQGLAGAETQYF.

The chain uses TRBV18 and TRBJ1-2; TRBD1 might be the D (6 bases). The V end lost 6 bases, the J end lost 8 bases, and 19 bases lay between the germline ends. Germline lookup yields CDR1 KGHSH and CDR2 LQKENI. This CDR3 contains 14 residues. CDR3 sequence: CASSTSRGDGGYTF. The CDR3 DNA reads as TGTGCCAGCTCCACCAGCAGGGGCGATGGGGGCTACACCTTC.

Notes on this clone: Since a much larger clone is just one base distant, this may be a read error. The chain employs TRBV4-1 and TRBJ1-2; maybe TRBD1 (6 bases). Germline V gene data show CDR1 as MGHRA and CDR2 as YSYEKL. The CDR3 covers 13 residues. Between the trimmed V and J ends, which lost 1 base and 3 bases, there was a span of 6 bases. The CDR3 region is CASSQGQDYGYTF. The CDR3 region has the DNA TGCGCCAGCAGCCAAGGACAGGACTATGGCTACACCTTC.

This clone has a single count. This chain links TRBV6-1 with TRBJ1-1; D remains ambiguous. Germline values: CDR1 MNHNS, CDR2 SASEGT. The CDR3 totals 13 residues. V gave up 4 bases and J gave up 1 base, with 7 bases separating them. CDR3 loop: CASSVVGNTEAFF. In nucleotides, the CDR3 is TGTGCCAGCAGTGTGGTCGGGAACACTGAAGCTTTCTTT.

The chain uses TRBV27 and TRBJ2-1; no definite D call. Germline V lookup: CDR1 MNHEY, CDR2 SMNVEV (reference sequence). This CDR3 contains 18 residues. Trimming pared 6 bases from V and 1 base from J, leaving 22 bases between. CDR3 nucleotide sequence: TGTGCCAGCAGGCCCACCCCCCGAGCGCTCATTTCCTACAATGAGCAGTTCTTC. Its translation: CASRPTPRALISYNEQFF.

This clone occurred a few times. This rearrangement joins TRBV5-1 to TRBJ2-7; 11 bases align to TRBD2. The CDR3 length is 16 residues. Unmatched junction bases numbered 13, after V lost 6 bases and J lost 5 bases. Germline V gene lookup returns CDR1 SGHRS and CDR2 YFSETQ. CDR3 bases: TGCGCCAGCACCCTAAGTGGGACTAGCGGCCTGAACGAGCAGTACTTC. Translating gives CASTLSGTSGLNEQYF.

This clone was detected ten times or more. The J gene is TRBJ2-3, the V gene TRBV5-8, with TRBD2 matching over 8 bases. Germline V lookup: CDR1 SGHTS, CDR2 YDEGEE. CDR3 length: 16 residues. Trimming cost V 4 bases and J 4 bases; bases outside gene matches: 11. The CDR3 bases are TGTGCCAGCAGCCGGGGGGGGACTCTCTCTCCAGATACGCAGTATTTT. Encoded protein: CASSRGGTLSPDTQYF.

This clone has a handful of counts. The chain carries TRBV6-6 and TRBJ1-5; the D is unclear. This CDR3 is built from 13 residues. CDR1 and CDR2 from the germline V gene are MNHNY and SVGAGI (reference sequence). V lost 5 bases to trimming and J lost 3 bases, with 8 bases between them. The CDR3 sequence is CASSRDNNQPQHF. CDR3 nucleotides: TGTGCCAGCAGTCGAGACAACAATCAGCCCCAGCATTTT.

This clone was counted only a few times. V and J are TRBV5-6 and TRBJ2-7; D may be TRBD1 or TRBD2 (6 bases each). The V end was cut by 4 bases, the J end by 9 bases, with 20 bases between. CDR1 is SGHDT, CDR2 YYEEEE, per germline. The CDR3 runs to 14 residues. In DNA form, the CDR3 reads TGTGCCAGCAGCCCGCGGGACACCCCGTCCGGGCAGTACTTC. It encodes CASSPRDTPSGQYF.

The chain couples TRBV6-1 to TRBJ2-7; D call uncertain. The CDR3 extends over 15 amino acids. Per the germline V gene, CDR1 is MNHNS and CDR2 is SASEGT. Between the trimmed V and J ends, which lost 1 base and 3 bases, there was a span of 13 bases. CDR3 DNA: TGTGCCAGCAGTGAAGTAGGGCTCAGGTTCTACGAGCAGTACTTC. The encoded protein is CASSEVGLRFYEQYF.

This clone was counted a single time. The gene calls are TRBV6-5 and TRBJ2-5, with 11 bases matching TRBD2. The CDR3 runs to 15 residues. With 0 bases clipped from V and 3 bases from J, the junction kept 0 bases outside the gene matches. CDR1 is MNHEY and CDR2 is SVGAGI in the germline V gene. DNA of the CDR3: TGTGCCAGCAGTTACTCGGGACTAGCGGAAGAGACCCAGTACTTC. This gives the protein CASSYSGLAEETQYF.

The chain links TRBV27 to TRBJ2-3, with 7 bases lining up with TRBD2. The trim removed 3 bases at V and 7 bases at J, leaving 4 bases unmatched. Germline lookup yields CDR1 MNHEY and CDR2 SMNVEV (reference sequence). The CDR3 is 13 residues long. Here the CDR3 reads CASSLREPYTQYF. The DNA of the CDR3 is TGTGCCAGCAGTTTGCGGGAGCCCTATACGCAGTATTTT.

The genes are TRBV6-4 and TRBJ1-2; TRBD1 matches at 8 bases. V gave up 4 bases and J gave up 6 bases; unmatched junction bases: 10. The CDR3 contains 15 residues. CDR1 is MRHNA, CDR2 SNTAGT, per germline. CDR3 sequence: CASSVIAGGRHGYTF. The CDR3 DNA reads TGTGCCAGCAGTGTGATAGCAGGGGGCAGGCATGGCTACACCTTC.

J is TRBJ1-1 and V is TRBV5-6; D gene uncertain. The CDR3 is 13 amino acids. The V end lost 0 bases, the J end lost 4 bases, and 7 bases lay between the germline ends. Germline lookup yields CDR1 SGHDT and CDR2 YYEEEE. The CDR3 DNA follows: TGTGCCAGCAGCTTGGCAGTGGGCACTGAAGCTTTCTTT. This gives the protein CASSLAVGTEAFF.

This clone was detected once. The V gene is TRBV6-8, the J gene TRBJ1-6; D is ambiguous. In germline, CDR1 is MNHGY, CDR2 SAAAGT. Trimming took 2 bases from V and 10 from J, leaving 30 bases between them. The CDR3 covers 20 residues. CDR3 DNA: TGTGCCAGCAGTTACCATGATGGGCCCACCTCTCATTCACCGGAGTCACCCCTCCACTTT. Its protein product is CASSYHDGPTSHSPESPLHF.

The rearrangement uses TRBV6-1 and TRBJ1-5; 7 bases fit TRBD1. CDR1 and CDR2 (germline): MNHNS, SASEGT. This CDR3 comprises 16 residues. J was trimmed by 1 base and V by 2 bases; bases with no gene match: 5. Here the CDR3 DNA reads TGTGCCAGCAGTGAATGGACAGGACAAAGCAATCAGCCCCAGCATTTT. It encodes CASSEWTGQSNQPQHF.

V usage is TRBV6-1 and J usage is TRBJ2-7; the match to TRBD2 covers 7 bases. The CDR3 totals 13 residues. Germline CDR1 reads MNHNS; CDR2 reads SASEGT. The V segment lost 6 bases and the J segment 7 bases; nucleotides outside the gene matches: 9. Written as DNA, the CDR3 is TGTGCCAGCAGCGCCTCGGTGGGGGGGGAGCAGTACTTC. The encoded protein is CASSASVGGEQYF.

This clone was recorded only once. Here the CDR3 DNA reads TGCGCCAGCAGCTTCGGGGACGAGCAGTACTTC. Amino acids: CASSFGDEQYF. This rearrangement joins TRBV5-1 to TRBJ2-7; a weak D match, TRBD2 (5 bases). V lost 2 bases and J 5 bases, leaving 5 bases between the germline ends. In germline, CDR1 is SGHRS, CDR2 YFSETQ. The CDR3 consists of 11 residues.